This entry lists 17 T cell receptor beta chains sequenced from one sample in a study of blood T cell repertoires in COVID-19. The data were produced by immunoSEQ multiplex PCR, yet TCRdb's version contains in-frame clones alone and is incomplete. The sample lists 50,000 to 75,000 clones, roughly 80% occurring once. Sequenced material: peripheral blood. The receptors come from a man aged 60-69 years with COVID-19, enrolled during active disease.

The genes are TRBV9 and TRBJ1-1, with no clear D. This CDR3 is built from 14 residues. V was shortened by 0 bases and J by 8 bases, with 14 bases between the two germline ends. Per the germline V gene, CDR1 is SGDLS and CDR2 is YYNGEE. CDR3 residues: CASSVGSGSREAFF. Here the CDR3 DNA reads TGTGCCAGCAGCGTAGGGTCCGGATCGAGGGAAGCTTTCTTT.

J is TRBJ2-7 and V is TRBV27; no clear D gene. Trimming stripped 4 bases from V and 3 bases from J, with 10 bases between. Germline V gene lookup returns CDR1 MNHEY and CDR2 SMNVEV (reference sequence). There are 13 residues in the CDR3. CDR3 loop: CASSSPNSYEQYF. Written as DNA, the CDR3 is TGTGCCAGCAGTTCCCCCAATAGCTACGAGCAGTACTTC.

This chain connects TRBV7-9 to TRBJ2-7; D possibly corresponds to TRBD2 (6 bases). With 3 bases removed from V and 2 bases from J, the gap between germline ends came to 8 bases. From germline, CDR1 is SEHNR and CDR2 FQNEAQ (reference sequence). CDR3 size: 13 residues. The CDR3 spells CASSFAGTYEQYF. CDR3 nucleotides: TGTGCCAGCAGCTTTGCGGGGACCTACGAGCAGTACTTC.

The rearrangement uses TRBV5-1 and TRBJ2-3, with D perhaps TRBD2 (6 bases). The V gene lost 0 bases and the J gene lost 2 bases, with 7 bases spanning the gap. Germline V gene lookup returns CDR1 SGHRS and CDR2 YFSETQ. The CDR3 has 14 amino acids. The CDR3 is CASSLGTITDTQYF. The CDR3 coding sequence is TGCGCCAGCAGCTTGGGGACTATCACAGATACGCAGTATTTT.

This clone came up many times. CDR3 DNA sequence: TGCGCCAGCAGCTTTACAGGGTCAGGTGAAGCTTTCTTT. Protein product: CASSFTGSGEAFF. The V call is TRBV5-1, the J call TRBJ1-1; possible D gene TRBD1, 6 bases. This CDR3 comprises 13 residues. Trimming removed 2 bases from V and 7 bases from J, with 12 bases in between. Germline lookup yields CDR1 SGHRS and CDR2 YFSETQ.

This clone is a singleton in its sample. The V and J genes are TRBV4-2 and TRBJ2-7; 11 positions agree with TRBD2. The CDR3 totals 15 residues. V was pared by 4 bases and J by 2 bases, with 4 bases of the junction left unmatched. The V gene's germline CDR1 is LGHNA and CDR2 YNFKEQ. DNA of the CDR3: TGTGCCAGCAGCCGGGGGACTAGCGGTCCCTACGAGCAGTACTTC. Residues: CASSRGTSGPYEQYF.

This chain joins TRBV5-1 and TRBJ2-3, with 8 positions matching TRBD1. The J segment lost 4 bases and the V segment lost 1 base, leaving 8 bases of the junction unmatched. The CDR3 contains 16 residues. The germline gives CDR1 SGHRS, CDR2 YFSETQ. CDR3 protein: CASSLRLSGGPDTQYF. The DNA of the CDR3 is TGCGCCAGCAGCTTGAGGTTGTCAGGGGGCCCAGATACGCAGTATTTT.

The chain links TRBV11-3 to TRBJ2-5; D gene unclear. This CDR3 region has 12 residues. Trimming pared 1 base from V and 5 bases from J, leaving 5 bases between. Germline CDR1 and CDR2: SGHNT and YENEEA. The CDR3 spells CASSLARETQYF. In DNA form, the CDR3 reads TGTGCCAGCAGCTTAGCGAGGGAGACCCAGTACTTC.

The chain carries TRBV14 and TRBJ1-1, with a weak D call TRBD1 (5 bases). This CDR3 is built from 12 residues. From germline, CDR1 is SGHDN and CDR2 FVKESK. V lost 5 bases to trimming and J lost 6 bases, with 10 bases between them. This chain's CDR3 is CASSSDRAEAFF. Here the CDR3 DNA reads TGTGCCAGCAGCTCCGACAGAGCTGAAGCTTTCTTT.

The rearrangement joins TRBV4-1 to TRBJ1-2; possibly TRBD1 for D (5 bases). V was shortened by 0 bases and J by 5 bases, with 13 bases between the two germline ends. CDR1 and CDR2 (germline): MGHRA, YSYEKL. The CDR3 extends over 15 amino acids. DNA for the CDR3: TGCGCCAGCAGCCAAGAAGGGTCAGGGCGGTATGGCTACACCTTC. This codes for CASSQEGSGRYGYTF.

The chain couples TRBV24-1 to TRBJ2-5, with TRBD1 matching over 10 bases. The germline V gene encodes CDR1 KGHDR and CDR2 SFDVKD. The CDR3 has 15 amino acids. The J segment lost 6 bases and the V segment lost 4 bases, leaving 7 bases of the junction unmatched. The CDR3: CATSDAGTGVKTQYF. CDR3 coding DNA: TGTGCCACCAGTGACGCCGGGACAGGGGTTAAGACCCAGTACTTC.

The J gene is TRBJ1-1, the V gene TRBV21-1. TRBV21-1 is annotated as a pseudogene. This CDR3 has 14 amino acids. CDR3 amino acids: CASSNTRKYTEAFF. CDR3 DNA: TGTGCCAGCAGCAATACGAGGAAGTACACTGAAGCTTTCTTT.

CDR3 in DNA: TGTGCCAGCAGGGTACGGACAGGAGATGCAACTAATGAAAAACTGTTTTTT. It translates to CASRVRTGDATNEKLFF. The V call is TRBV27, the J call TRBJ1-4, with TRBD1 matching 7 bases. Per germline, CDR1 MNHEY and CDR2 SMNVEV (reference sequence). V was pared by 6 bases and J by 0 bases, with 10 bases of the junction left unmatched. CDR3 length equals 17 residues. Using reference TRBV27 and TRBJ1-4 for the parts outside the CDR3, the full variable domain is EAQVTQNPRYLITVTGKKLTVTCSQNMNHEYMSWYRQDPGLGLRQIYYSMNVEVTDKGDVPEGYKVSRKEKRNFPLILESPSPNQTSLYFCASRVRTGDATNEKLFFGSGTQLSVL.

This sequence joins TRBV28 and TRBJ2-1; 8 bases align to TRBD1. V gave up 3 bases and J gave up 8 bases; unmatched junction bases: 6. Germline CDR1 and CDR2: MDHEN and SYDVKM. CDR3 length equals 14 residues. Here the CDR3 reads CASSLHYRGDEQFF. The CDR3, as DNA: TGTGCCAGCAGTTTGCATTACAGGGGGGATGAGCAGTTCTTC.

V usage is TRBV7-9 and J usage is TRBJ1-2; D is perhaps TRBD1 (6 bases). This CDR3 is built from 16 residues. The V gene lost 5 bases and the J gene lost 2 bases, with 18 bases spanning the gap. Germline V gene sequence: CDR1 SEHNR, CDR2 FQNEAQ (reference sequence). DNA for the CDR3: TGTGCCAGCAGCCGTACAGGGCCCCGTGGGAACTATGGCTACACCTTC. Amino acids: CASSRTGPRGNYGYTF. The variable domain in full, with the rest retrieved from reference TRBV7-9 and TRBJ1-2, is DTGVSQNPRHKITKRGQNVTFRCDPISEHNRLYWYRQTLGQGPEFLTYFQNEAQLEKSRLLSDRFSAERPKGSFSTLEIQRTEQGDSAMYLCASSRTGPRGNYGYTFGSGTRLTVV.

The V and J genes are TRBV5-1 and TRBJ2-1; no reliable D call. Trimming removed 0 bases at V and 6 bases at J, with 7 bases between. The CDR3 runs 13 residues. Germline V gene lookup returns CDR1 SGHRS and CDR2 YFSETQ. CDR3 amino acids: CASSLGGSNEQFF. DNA for the CDR3: TGCGCCAGCAGCTTGGGTGGTAGCAATGAGCAGTTCTTC.

The rearrangement links TRBV29-1 to TRBJ2-5, with 7 bases identical to TRBD1. Losses at the gene ends were 7 bases for V and 1 base for J; bases not matched to a gene: 3. The CDR3 has 12 amino acids. Germline CDR1 SQVTM, CDR2 ANQGSEA. The CDR3 DNA follows: TGCAGCGCCCACAGGGGCCAAGAGACCCAGTACTTC. Its translation: CSAHRGQETQYF.